A selection of T cell receptor beta chains follows, all from one sample in a study of blood T cells in healthy people across ages. In TCRdb, the 5' RACE reads were re-called with MiXCR into one record per CDR3 protein. The sample includes about 1.4 million distinct CDR3 sequences, around 59% of them seen just once. The sample taken for sequencing was blood. The receptors shown here come from a man aged 18 to 29 in good health. CDR3s include the opening cysteine and the closing phenylalanine or tryptophan. D genes are given only for firm matches. Clone size is not always given. Where it is, it says once, few, many or a class for expanded clones.

TRBJ1-5	TRBV6-1	NA	few	CASSEYSNQPQHF	TGTGCCAGCAGTGAGTATAGCAATCAGCCCCAGCATTTT
TRBJ2-1	TRBV4-2	TRBD2	NA	CASSPNLASGDNEQFF	TGTGCCAGTAGCCCAAATTTAGCTAGCGGGGACAATGAGCAGTTCTTC
TRBJ2-5	TRBV3-1	NA	few	CASNRRGSETQYF	TGTGCCAGCAACCGGAGGGGGTCGGAGACCCAGTACTTC
TRBJ2-1	TRBV20-1	TRBD2	NA	CSARDLGSGSGGFF	TGCAGTGCTAGAGATCTGGGTAGCGGGAGTGGCGGGTTCTTC
TRBJ2-5	TRBV10-3	NA	few	CAISRRDSKETQYF	TGTGCCATCTCACGCCGGGACTCCAAAGAGACCCAGTACTTC
TRBJ2-7	TRBV4-1	TRBD1	NA	CASSPRTGPTYEQYF	TGCGCCAGCAGCCCCAGGACAGGGCCGACCTACGAGCAGTACTTC
TRBJ2-7	TRBV20-1	TRBD1	few	CSAHTGTDIYEQYF	TGCAGTGCCCATACCGGGACAGACATCTACGAGCAGTACTTC
TRBJ2-2	TRBV5-1	NA	NA	CASSLGGSATGELFF	TGCGCCAGCAGCTTGGGGGGGTCCGCCACCGGGGAGCTGTTTTTT
TRBJ1-2	TRBV9	NA	NA	CASSVDGTNYGYTF	TGTGCCAGCAGCGTGGACGGTACTAACTATGGCTACACCTTC
TRBJ2-5	TRBV29-1	NA	NA	CSVGPIWDQETQYF	TGCAGCGTTGGCCCCATATGGGACCAAGAGACCCAGTACTTC
TRBJ2-1	TRBV12-3/TRBV12-4	NA	few	CASSLTGEGEQFF	TGTGCCAGCAGTTTAACAGGGGAGGGTGAGCAGTTCTTC
TRBJ1-1	TRBV25-1	TRBD1	many	CASSETGTGKLFGAFF	TGTGCCAGCAGTGAGACCGGGACAGGAAAACTTTTTGGGGCTTTCTTT
TRBJ2-7	TRBV15	TRBD1	NA	CATSRARTGVNEQYF	TGTGCCACCAGCAGAGCTAGGACAGGGGTGAACGAGCAGTACTTC
TRBJ1-2	TRBV2	NA	NA	CASSEEITNYGYTF	TGTGCCAGCAGTGAAGAGATAACTAACTATGGCTACACCTTC
TRBJ1-2	TRBV27	TRBD1	NA	CASSLTGGSHGYTF	TGTGCCAGCAGTCTGACAGGGGGGAGTCATGGCTACACCTTC
TRBJ2-1	TRBV6-2/TRBV6-3	TRBD1	few	CASSYLAGGDNEQFF	TGTGCCAGCAGTTACCTGGCAGGGGGTGACAATGAGCAGTTCTTC
TRBJ2-3	TRBV4-1	NA	NA	CASSQDPALSTDTQYF	TGCGCCAGCAGCCAAGACCCAGCACTGAGCACAGATACGCAGTATTTT
TRBJ2-1	TRBV20-1	TRBD2	NA	CSARGTSGNSYNEQFF	TGCAGTGCTAGAGGGACTAGCGGCAATTCCTACAATGAGCAGTTCTTC
TRBJ2-7	TRBV4-3	TRBD2	NA	CASSANGGTNEQYF	TGCGCCAGCAGCGCAAACGGGGGGACCAACGAGCAGTACTTC
TRBJ2-3	TRBV10-3	NA	NA	CAISGKSGITDTQYF	TGTGCCATCAGTGGTAAGAGCGGAATCACAGATACGCAGTATTTT
TRBJ2-7	TRBV5-1	TRBD2	NA	CASSAEGGGGGNEQYF	TGCGCCAGCAGCGCCGAGGGTGGCGGGGGTGGTAACGAGCAGTACTTC
TRBJ1-1	TRBV12-3/TRBV12-4	NA	many	CASSPTENTEAFF	TGTGCCAGCAGCCCTACAGAGAACACTGAAGCTTTCTTT
TRBJ1-2	TRBV20-1	NA	NA	CSARVTGSSKWGYTF	TGCAGTGCTAGGGTCACAGGCTCATCCAAGTGGGGCTACACCTTC
TRBJ2-3	TRBV4-3	TRBD2	NA	CASSQDSLAGTSTDTQYF	TGCGCCAGCAGCCAAGACTCTCTAGCGGGGACTAGCACAGATACGCAGTATTTT
TRBJ2-7	TRBV18	TRBD1	NA	CASSPFAGQGATPYSYEQYF	TGTGCCAGCTCACCCTTCGCCGGACAGGGGGCGACCCCATACTCCTACGAGCAGTACTTC
TRBJ2-7	TRBV27	NA	few	CASRTGLTYEQYF	TGTGCCAGCAGAACAGGGCTGACCTACGAGCAGTACTTC
TRBJ2-1	TRBV5-5	TRBD2	few	CASSFTSGNSYNEQFF	TGTGCCAGCAGCTTTACTAGCGGGAACTCCTACAATGAGCAGTTCTTC
TRBJ1-2	TRBV25-1	TRBD1	once	CASSELGETGYGYTF	TGTGCCAGCAGTGAATTGGGGGAGACAGGGTATGGCTACACCTTC
TRBJ1-3	TRBV12-3/TRBV12-4	NA	NA	CASSLATGFGNTIYF	TGTGCCAGCAGTTTAGCGACAGGTTTTGGAAACACCATATATTTT
TRBJ2-7	TRBV27	TRBD1	NA	CASGLGQETYEQYF	TGTGCCAGCGGATTAGGACAGGAGACCTACGAGCAGTACTTC
TRBJ2-3	TRBV5-1	TRBD2	NA	CASSWTSGQDTQYF	TGCGCCAGCTCATGGACTAGCGGGCAAGATACGCAGTATTTT
TRBJ2-3	TRBV6-6	NA	few	CASTATVGSGTQYF	TGTGCCAGCACCGCTACGGTAGGATCGGGTACGCAGTATTTT
TRBJ1-4	TRBV7-9	NA	NA	CASSPDSNEKLFF	TGTGCCAGCAGTCCGGACAGTAATGAAAAACTGTTTTTT